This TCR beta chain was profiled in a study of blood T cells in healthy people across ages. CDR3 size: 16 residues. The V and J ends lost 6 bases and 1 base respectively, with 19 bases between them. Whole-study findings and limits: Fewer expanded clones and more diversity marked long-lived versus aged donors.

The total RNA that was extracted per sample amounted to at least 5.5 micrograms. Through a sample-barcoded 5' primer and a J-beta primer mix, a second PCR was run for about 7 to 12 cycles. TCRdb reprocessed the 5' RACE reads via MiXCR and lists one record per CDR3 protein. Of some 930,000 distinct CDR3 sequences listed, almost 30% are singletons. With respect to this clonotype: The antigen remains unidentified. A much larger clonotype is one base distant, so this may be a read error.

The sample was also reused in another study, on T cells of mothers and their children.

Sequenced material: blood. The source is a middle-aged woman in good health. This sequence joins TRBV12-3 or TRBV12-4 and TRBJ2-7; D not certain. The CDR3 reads CASSPARPARSYEQYF. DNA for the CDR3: TGTGCCAGCAGCCCCGCGAGGCCAGCGCGTTCCTACGAGCAGTACTTC.